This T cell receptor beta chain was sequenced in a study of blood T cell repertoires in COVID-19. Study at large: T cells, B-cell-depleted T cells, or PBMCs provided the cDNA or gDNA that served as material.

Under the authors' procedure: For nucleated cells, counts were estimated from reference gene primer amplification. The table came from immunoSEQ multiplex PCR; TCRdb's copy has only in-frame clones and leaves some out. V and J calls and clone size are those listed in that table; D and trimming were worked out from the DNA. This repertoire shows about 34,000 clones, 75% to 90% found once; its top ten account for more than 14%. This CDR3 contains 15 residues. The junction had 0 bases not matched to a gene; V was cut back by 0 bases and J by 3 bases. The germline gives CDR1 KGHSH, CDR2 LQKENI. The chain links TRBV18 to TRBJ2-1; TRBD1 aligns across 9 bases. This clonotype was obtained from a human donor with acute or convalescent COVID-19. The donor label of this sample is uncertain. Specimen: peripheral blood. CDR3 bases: TGTGCCAGCTCACCACCGACAGGGGGCTACAATGAGCAGTTCTTC. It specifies CASSPPTGGYNEQFF.